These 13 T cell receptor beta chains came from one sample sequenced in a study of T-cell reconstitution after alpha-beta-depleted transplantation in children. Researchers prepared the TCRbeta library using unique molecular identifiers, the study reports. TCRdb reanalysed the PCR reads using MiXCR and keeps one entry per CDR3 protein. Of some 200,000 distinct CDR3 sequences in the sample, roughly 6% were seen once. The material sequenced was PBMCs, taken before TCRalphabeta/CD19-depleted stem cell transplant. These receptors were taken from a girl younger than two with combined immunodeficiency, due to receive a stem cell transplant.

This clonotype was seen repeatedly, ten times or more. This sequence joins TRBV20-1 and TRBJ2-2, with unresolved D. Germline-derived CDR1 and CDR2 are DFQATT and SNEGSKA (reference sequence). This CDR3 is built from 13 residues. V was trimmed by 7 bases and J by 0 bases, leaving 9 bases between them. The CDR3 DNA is TGCAGTGACCCCGGCGCGAACACCGGGGAGCTGTTTTTT. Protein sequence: CSDPGANTGELFF.

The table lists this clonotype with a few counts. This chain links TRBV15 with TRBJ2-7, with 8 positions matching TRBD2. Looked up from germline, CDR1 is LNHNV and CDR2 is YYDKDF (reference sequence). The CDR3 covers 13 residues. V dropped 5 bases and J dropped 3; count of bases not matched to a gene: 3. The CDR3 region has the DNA TGTGCCACCAGCCGGGGACTAGTCTACGAGCAGTACTTC. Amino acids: CATSRGLVYEQYF.

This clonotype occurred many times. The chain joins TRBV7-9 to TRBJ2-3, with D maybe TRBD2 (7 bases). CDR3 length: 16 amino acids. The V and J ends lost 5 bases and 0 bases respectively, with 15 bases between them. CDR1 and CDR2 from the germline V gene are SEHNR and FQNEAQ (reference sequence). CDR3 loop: CASSPLGGASTDTQYF. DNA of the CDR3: TGTGCCAGCAGCCCCCTGGGGGGGGCGAGCACAGATACGCAGTATTTT.

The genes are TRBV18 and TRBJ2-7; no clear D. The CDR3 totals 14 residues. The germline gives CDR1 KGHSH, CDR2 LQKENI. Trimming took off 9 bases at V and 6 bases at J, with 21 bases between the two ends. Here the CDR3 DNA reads TGTGCCAGGGGCCCCGGGCTACTGAGCTGCGAGCAGTACTTC. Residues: CARGPGLLSCEQYF.

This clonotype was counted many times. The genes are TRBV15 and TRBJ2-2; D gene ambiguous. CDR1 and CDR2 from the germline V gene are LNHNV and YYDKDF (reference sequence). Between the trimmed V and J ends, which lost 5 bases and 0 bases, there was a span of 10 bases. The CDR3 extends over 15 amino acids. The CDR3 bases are TGTGCCACCAGCGACCCGGCATCGAACACCGGGGAGCTGTTTTTT. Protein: CATSDPASNTGELFF.

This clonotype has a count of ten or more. CDR3 nucleotide sequence: TGCAGTGCTAGAACCCGACTCCGTTCGAGTGTCGAGCAGTACTTC. Its translation: CSARTRLRSSVEQYF. The V call is TRBV20-1, the J call TRBJ2-7; no clear D gene. Germline V gives CDR1 DFQATT, CDR2 SNEGSKA (reference sequence). Trimming removed 2 bases from V and 6 bases from J, with 20 bases in between. This CDR3 spans 15 amino acids.

CDR3 sequence (DNA): TGCAGTGCGGACGGGACTAGCGGGAGGGCCGCCTACGAGCAGTACTTC. Translating it yields CSADGTSGRAAYEQYF. The chain combines TRBV20-1 with TRBJ2-7; 16 bases are a match to TRBD2. With V trimmed by 6 bases and J by 2 bases, 7 bases remained unmatched. Germline lookup yields CDR1 DFQATT and CDR2 SNEGSKA (reference sequence). This CDR3 spans 16 amino acids.

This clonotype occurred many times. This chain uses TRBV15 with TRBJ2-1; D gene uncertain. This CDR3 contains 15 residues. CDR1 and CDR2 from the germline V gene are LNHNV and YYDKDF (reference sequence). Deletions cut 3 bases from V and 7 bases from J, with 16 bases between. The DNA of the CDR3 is TGTGCCACCAGCAGGATGAAGACCCCAAGGAATGAGCAGTTCTTC. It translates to CATSRMKTPRNEQFF.

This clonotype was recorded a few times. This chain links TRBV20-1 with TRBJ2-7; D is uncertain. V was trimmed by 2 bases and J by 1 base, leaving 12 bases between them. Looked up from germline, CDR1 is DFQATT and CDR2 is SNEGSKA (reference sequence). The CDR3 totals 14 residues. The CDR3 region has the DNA TGCAGTGCTAGATCAAACGGCGGTTCCTACGAGCAGTACTTC. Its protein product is CSARSNGGSYEQYF.

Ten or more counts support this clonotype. In DNA form, the CDR3 reads TGCGCCAGCAGCCAAGATACGAGGACGGAAAACACCATATATTTT. It specifies CASSQDTRTENTIYF. The chain combines TRBV4-3 with TRBJ1-3; D unresolved. This CDR3 comprises 15 residues. CDR1 and CDR2 (germline): LGHNA, YSLEER. V dropped 0 bases and J dropped 6 bases, with 12 bases sitting between them.

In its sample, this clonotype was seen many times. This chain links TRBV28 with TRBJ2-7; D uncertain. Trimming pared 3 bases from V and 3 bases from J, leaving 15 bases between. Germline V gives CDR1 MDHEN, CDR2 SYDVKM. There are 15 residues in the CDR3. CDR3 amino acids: CASSFWGSTIYEQYF. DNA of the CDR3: TGTGCCAGCAGTTTTTGGGGAAGCACGATCTACGAGCAGTACTTC.

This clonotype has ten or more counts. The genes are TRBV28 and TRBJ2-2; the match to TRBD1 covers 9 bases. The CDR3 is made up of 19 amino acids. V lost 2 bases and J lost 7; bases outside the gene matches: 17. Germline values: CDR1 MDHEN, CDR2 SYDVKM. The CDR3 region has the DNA TGTGCCAGCAGTTTAAGCCCGGGACAGGGTCCCCTCCGGTACGGGGAGCTGTTTTTT. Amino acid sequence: CASSLSPGQGPLRYGELFF.

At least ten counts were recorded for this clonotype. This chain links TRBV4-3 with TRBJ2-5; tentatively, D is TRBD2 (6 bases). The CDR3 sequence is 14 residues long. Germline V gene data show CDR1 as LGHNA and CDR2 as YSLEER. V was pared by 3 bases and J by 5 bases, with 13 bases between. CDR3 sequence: CASSHGTREETQYF. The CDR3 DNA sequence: TGCGCCAGCAGCCACGGGACCCGGGAGGAGACCCAGTACTTC.